This T cell receptor (beta chain) came from a study of response to subunit inactivated influenza vaccine. The CDR3 runs 16 residues. V shed 1 base, J shed 8 bases, and the junction held 9 bases outside the gene matches. Looked up from germline, CDR1 is SGHNT and CDR2 is YENEEA. Note on this clonotype: Antigen: not known.

Regarding the study as a whole: Authors suggested that a seasonal influenza vaccination recruits few new T cells each time.

From the RT-PCR reads, TCRdb called clonotypes with MiXCR, one entry per CDR3 protein. The table has approximately 520,000 distinct CDR3 sequences, 15% to 20% seen once; the top ten hold approximately 3%. This chain joins TRBV11-3 and TRBJ2-1; 9 bases align to TRBD2. The material sequenced was CD4+ T cells sorted from PBMCs, taken roughly 24 months after vaccination. This TCR derives from a man aged 45 to 70 who received an inactivated influenza vaccine. CDR3 in DNA: TGTGCCAGCAGCTTAGGGCGGGGGGGCTTATGGGATGAGCAGTTCTTC. Amino acids: CASSLGRGGLWDEQFF.